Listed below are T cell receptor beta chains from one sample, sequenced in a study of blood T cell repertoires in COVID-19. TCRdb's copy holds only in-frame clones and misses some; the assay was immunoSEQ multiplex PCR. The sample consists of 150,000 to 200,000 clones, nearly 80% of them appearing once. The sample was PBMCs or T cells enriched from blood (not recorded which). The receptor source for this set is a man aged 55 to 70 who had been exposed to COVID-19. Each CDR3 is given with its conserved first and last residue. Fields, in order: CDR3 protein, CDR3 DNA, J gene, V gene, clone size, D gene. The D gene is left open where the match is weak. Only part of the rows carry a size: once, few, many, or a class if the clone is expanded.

CDR3aa: CAISEFGTGGDTGELFF
CDR3nt: TGTGCCATCAGTGAGTTCGGGACGGGAGGGGACACCGGGGAGCTGTTTTTT
j_gene: TRBJ2-2
v_gene: TRBV10-3
abundance: once
d_gene: TRBD2

CDR3aa: CAISDLPISYGYTF
CDR3nt: TGTGCCATCAGTGATTTGCCAATCAGTTATGGCTACACCTTC
j_gene: TRBJ1-2
v_gene: TRBV10-3
abundance: few
d_gene: .

CDR3aa: CASSPSVGQGNQPQHF
CDR3nt: TGTGCCAGCAGTCCCTCCGTAGGGCAGGGGAATCAGCCCCAGCATTTT
j_gene: TRBJ1-5
v_gene: TRBV27
abundance: .
d_gene: .

CDR3aa: CASSQLTAALREQFF
CDR3nt: TGTGCCAGCAGCCAGTTGACGGCGGCCTTAAGGGAGCAGTTCTTC
j_gene: TRBJ2-1
v_gene: TRBV14
abundance: few
d_gene: .

CDR3aa: CASSRGVSGANVLTF
CDR3nt: TGTGCCAGTAGTAGGGGGGTCTCTGGGGCCAACGTCCTGACTTTC
j_gene: TRBJ2-6
v_gene: TRBV19
abundance: .
d_gene: .

CDR3aa: CASSTMNLEQYF
CDR3nt: TGTGCCAGCAGCACAATGAATCTTGAGCAGTACTTC
j_gene: TRBJ2-7
v_gene: TRBV5-4
abundance: .
d_gene: .

CDR3aa: CASSRNGGDGYTF
CDR3nt: TGTGCCAGCAGCAGAAATGGGGGCGATGGCTACACCTTC
j_gene: TRBJ1-2
v_gene: TRBV7-2
abundance: .
d_gene: .

CDR3aa: CASSPQEVRSYEQYF
CDR3nt: TGTGCCAGCTCACCACAGGAGGTTCGGTCCTACGAGCAGTACTTC
j_gene: TRBJ2-7
v_gene: TRBV18
abundance: .
d_gene: .

CDR3aa: CASSHALVGQMSKGGGYTF
CDR3nt: TGTGCCAGCAGCCACGCCTTAGTGGGACAGATGTCTAAGGGTGGCGGCTACACCTTC
j_gene: TRBJ1-2
v_gene: TRBV11-2
abundance: .
d_gene: TRBD1

CDR3aa: CASSLASSGRSSYEQYF
CDR3nt: TGTGCCAGCAGCTTAGCTTCTTCGGGGAGGAGCTCCTACGAGCAGTACTTC
j_gene: TRBJ2-7
v_gene: TRBV7-6
abundance: .
d_gene: .

CDR3aa: CASSRTGSEQYF
CDR3nt: TGTGCCAGCAGCCGGACAGGGAGCGAGCAGTACTTC
j_gene: TRBJ2-7
v_gene: TRBV7-9
abundance: few
d_gene: TRBD1

CDR3aa: CARNLRTQYF
CDR3nt: TGTGCCCGGAATCTGCGGACGCAGTATTTT
j_gene: TRBJ2-3
v_gene: TRBV30
abundance: .
d_gene: .

CDR3aa: CASSVAEGAPYGYTF
CDR3nt: TGTGCCAGCAGCGTAGCGGAGGGGGCGCCCTATGGCTACACCTTC
j_gene: TRBJ1-2
v_gene: TRBV9
abundance: .
d_gene: TRBD1

CDR3aa: CATRRASGKLSTNEQFF
CDR3nt: TGTGCCACCAGGAGAGCTAGCGGGAAGCTCTCGACCAATGAGCAGTTCTTC
j_gene: TRBJ2-1
v_gene: TRBV15
abundance: .
d_gene: TRBD2

CDR3aa: CASSPGQGYNYGYTF
CDR3nt: TGTGCCAGCAGCCCCGGACAGGGATATAACTATGGCTACACCTTC
j_gene: TRBJ1-2
v_gene: TRBV9
abundance: .
d_gene: TRBD1

CDR3aa: CASSPGQGNEKLFF
CDR3nt: TGCGCCAGCAGCCCGGGACAGGGGAATGAAAAACTGTTTTTT
j_gene: TRBJ1-4
v_gene: TRBV5-1
abundance: .
d_gene: TRBD1

CDR3aa: CASSFPRGIGNQPQHF
CDR3nt: TGTGCCAGTAGTTTCCCCAGGGGGATCGGCAATCAGCCCCAGCATTTT
j_gene: TRBJ1-5
v_gene: TRBV19
abundance: .
d_gene: TRBD1

CDR3aa: CAISEPPSATNEKLFF
CDR3nt: TGTGCCATCAGTGAGCCCCCCAGTGCAACTAATGAAAAACTGTTTTTT
j_gene: TRBJ1-4
v_gene: TRBV10-3
abundance: few
d_gene: .

CDR3aa: CASSEVSGQGANTEAFF
CDR3nt: TGTGCCAGCAGTGAAGTAAGTGGACAGGGGGCGAACACTGAAGCTTTCTTT
j_gene: TRBJ1-1
v_gene: TRBV6-1
abundance: .
d_gene: TRBD1

CDR3aa: CASSPSGSGNEQFF
CDR3nt: TGTGCCAGTAGTCCTAGCGGGAGTGGGAATGAGCAGTTCTTC
j_gene: TRBJ2-1
v_gene: TRBV19
abundance: .
d_gene: TRBD2

CDR3aa: CASSLYNDEQFF
CDR3nt: TGTGCCAGCAGCCTTTATAATGATGAGCAGTTCTTC
j_gene: TRBJ2-1
v_gene: TRBV7-3
abundance: once
d_gene: .

CDR3aa: CASREGAGLDTQYF
CDR3nt: TGTGCCAGTAGGGAGGGGGCTGGTCTCGATACGCAGTATTTT
j_gene: TRBJ2-3
v_gene: TRBV19
abundance: .
d_gene: .

CDR3aa: CASSLLIGGGDGYTF
CDR3nt: TGTGCCAGCAGTCTACTTATAGGGGGAGGGGATGGCTACACCTTC
j_gene: TRBJ1-2
v_gene: TRBV28
abundance: .
d_gene: .

CDR3aa: CASSLEGQGAAGFFGTEAFF
CDR3nt: TGTGCCAGCAGCTTGGAAGGACAGGGGGCGGCCGGCTTTTTCGGCACTGAAGCTTTCTTT
j_gene: TRBJ1-1
v_gene: TRBV5-4
abundance: .
d_gene: TRBD1

CDR3aa: CASSRLGGMNTGELFF
CDR3nt: TGTGCCAGCAGCCGGCTAGGGGGAATGAACACCGGGGAGCTGTTTTTT
j_gene: TRBJ2-2
v_gene: TRBV5-4
abundance: .
d_gene: .

CDR3aa: CASSPAGGLNTGELFF
CDR3nt: TGTGCCAGCAGCCCCGCCGGCGGGCTGAACACCGGGGAGCTGTTTTTT
j_gene: TRBJ2-2
v_gene: TRBV5-6
abundance: .
d_gene: .

CDR3aa: CSGTTGTGDEAFF
CDR3nt: TGCAGCGGCACTACCGGGACAGGGGACGAAGCTTTCTTT
j_gene: TRBJ1-1
v_gene: TRBV29-1
abundance: .
d_gene: TRBD1

CDR3aa: CATRGRGGAQETQYF
CDR3nt: TGTGCCACCAGGGGTAGGGGAGGGGCACAAGAGACCCAGTACTTC
j_gene: TRBJ2-5
v_gene: TRBV24-1
abundance: .
d_gene: TRBD2

CDR3aa: CASSFKRYNEQFF
CDR3nt: TGTGCCAGCAGCTTCAAGCGGTACAATGAGCAGTTCTTC
j_gene: TRBJ2-1
v_gene: TRBV5-4
abundance: .
d_gene: .

CDR3aa: CASTIGRSGNEQFF
CDR3nt: TGTGCCAGCACCATCGGGAGGTCGGGGAATGAGCAGTTCTTC
j_gene: TRBJ2-1
v_gene: TRBV3-1/TRBV3-2
abundance: .
d_gene: TRBD2

CDR3aa: CASSPRLYEQYF
CDR3nt: TGTGCCAGCAGCCCTCGTCTGTACGAGCAGTACTTC
j_gene: TRBJ2-7
v_gene: TRBV7-6
abundance: few
d_gene: .

CDR3aa: CSVGGTGGPHEQFF
CDR3nt: TGCAGCGTCGGTGGGACAGGAGGGCCACATGAGCAGTTCTTC
j_gene: TRBJ2-1
v_gene: TRBV29-1
abundance: once
d_gene: TRBD1

CDR3aa: CASSPGPSSYNEQFF
CDR3nt: TGTGCCAGCAGCCCTGGTCCCAGCTCCTACAATGAGCAGTTCTTC
j_gene: TRBJ2-1
v_gene: TRBV3-1/TRBV3-2
abundance: .
d_gene: .

CDR3aa: CASSSCVGQDPNEKLFF
CDR3nt: TGTGCCAGCAGTTCATGCGTAGGACAGGACCCGAATGAAAAACTGTTTTTT
j_gene: TRBJ1-4
v_gene: TRBV6-4
abundance: .
d_gene: TRBD1

CDR3aa: CASSGTGTVNSPLHF
CDR3nt: TGCGCCAGCAGTGGTACCGGGACAGTTAATTCACCCCTCCACTTT
j_gene: TRBJ1-6
v_gene: TRBV10-2
abundance: .
d_gene: TRBD1

CDR3aa: CSSRGGPGTEAFF
CDR3nt: TGCAGCTCAAGGGGGGGGCCGGGCACTGAAGCTTTCTTT
j_gene: TRBJ1-1
v_gene: TRBV29-1
abundance: .
d_gene: .

CDR3aa: CASSLGPSGNTGELFF
CDR3nt: TGTGCCAGCAGCTTAGGTCCATCGGGGAACACCGGGGAGCTGTTTTTT
j_gene: TRBJ2-2
v_gene: TRBV7-7
abundance: few
d_gene: .

CDR3aa: CASSYRGALNTGELFF
CDR3nt: TGTGCCAGCAGTTACCGGGGGGCGCTTAACACCGGGGAGCTGTTTTTT
j_gene: TRBJ2-2
v_gene: TRBV6-2/TRBV6-3
abundance: .
d_gene: .

CDR3aa: CASSPGERRETQYF
CDR3nt: TGTGCCAGTAGCCCAGGGGAAAGGCGAGAGACCCAGTACTTC
j_gene: TRBJ2-5
v_gene: TRBV19
abundance: .
d_gene: .

CDR3aa: CASSQEGLEQFF
CDR3nt: TGTGCCAGCAGCCAAGAAGGACTCGAGCAGTTCTTC
j_gene: TRBJ2-1
v_gene: TRBV14
abundance: once
d_gene: .

CDR3aa: CASSPGQGLRNYEQYF
CDR3nt: TGTGCCAGTAGTCCAGGACAGGGGTTAAGAAACTACGAGCAGTACTTC
j_gene: TRBJ2-7
v_gene: TRBV19
abundance: .
d_gene: TRBD1

CDR3aa: CASSPGLGIYEQYF
CDR3nt: TGTGCCAGCAGCCCGGGACTAGGGATCTACGAGCAGTACTTC
j_gene: TRBJ2-7
v_gene: TRBV27
abundance: many
d_gene: TRBD2

CDR3aa: CSASSFAGGRGTGELFF
CDR3nt: TGCAGTGCTAGTAGTTTTGCGGGAGGGAGGGGCACCGGGGAGCTGTTTTTT
j_gene: TRBJ2-2
v_gene: TRBV20-1
abundance: .
d_gene: TRBD2

CDR3aa: CASSLARGYEQYF
CDR3nt: TGTGCCAGCAGCTTAGCGCGAGGGTACGAGCAGTACTTC
j_gene: TRBJ2-7
v_gene: TRBV7-2
abundance: .
d_gene: .

CDR3aa: CARAGTAPYEQYF
CDR3nt: TGTGCCCGTGCCGGGACAGCCCCCTACGAGCAGTACTTC
j_gene: TRBJ2-7
v_gene: TRBV27
abundance: .
d_gene: TRBD1

CDR3aa: CATSPTGGEKLFF
CDR3nt: TGTGCCACCAGCCCGACAGGCGGGGAAAAACTGTTTTTT
j_gene: TRBJ1-4
v_gene: TRBV15
abundance: few
d_gene: .

CDR3aa: CASSLSWDSSYEQYF
CDR3nt: TGTGCCAGCAGTTTATCCTGGGACAGCTCCTACGAGCAGTACTTC
j_gene: TRBJ2-7
v_gene: TRBV27
abundance: .
d_gene: TRBD1

CDR3aa: CASRGQGAINEQFF
CDR3nt: TGTGCCAGTAGGGGACAGGGGGCGATCAATGAGCAGTTCTTC
j_gene: TRBJ2-1
v_gene: TRBV19
abundance: .
d_gene: TRBD1

CDR3aa: CASSLDEGPQHF
CDR3nt: TGCGCCAGCAGCTTAGACGAGGGACCCCAGCATTTT
j_gene: TRBJ1-5
v_gene: TRBV5-1
abundance: .
d_gene: .

CDR3aa: CASSHDRVSTDTQYF
CDR3nt: TGTGCCAGCAGCCATGACAGGGTCAGCACAGATACGCAGTATTTT
j_gene: TRBJ2-3
v_gene: TRBV13
abundance: .
d_gene: TRBD1

CDR3aa: CASSPTSWASNQPQHF
CDR3nt: TGTGCCAGCAGTCCCACCTCGTGGGCGAGCAATCAGCCCCAGCATTTT
j_gene: TRBJ1-5
v_gene: TRBV2
abundance: .
d_gene: .

CDR3aa: CASSLGGTSGSPKNIQYF
CDR3nt: TGTGCCAGCAGCTTAGGGGGGACTAGCGGGAGCCCCAAAAACATTCAGTACTTC
j_gene: TRBJ2-4
v_gene: TRBV7-6
abundance: .
d_gene: TRBD2

CDR3aa: CASSNSNQPQHF
CDR3nt: TGTGCCAGCAGCAATAGCAATCAGCCCCAGCATTTT
j_gene: TRBJ1-5
v_gene: TRBV6-5
abundance: .
d_gene: .